This T cell receptor (beta chain) is drawn from a study of technical replicates of blood from several donors. Repertoires were generated with immunoSEQ multiplex PCR, while TCRdb's copy carries only in-frame clones and drops some. This sample has about 76,000 clones, with around 94% found just once. J lost 5 bases, V lost 5 bases, and 4 bases had no gene match. This CDR3 comprises 13 residues. CDR1 is SGHTA, CDR2 FQGTGA, per germline. The V gene is TRBV7-3, the J gene TRBJ1-1; TRBD1 matches 8 bases. The TCR comes from a human donor in good health. Sequences were obtained from T cells isolated from PBMCs. The CDR3 DNA follows: TGTGCCAGCAGCCTTTACAGGGGGACTGAAGCTTTCTTT. Translated, it gives CASSLYRGTEAFF.